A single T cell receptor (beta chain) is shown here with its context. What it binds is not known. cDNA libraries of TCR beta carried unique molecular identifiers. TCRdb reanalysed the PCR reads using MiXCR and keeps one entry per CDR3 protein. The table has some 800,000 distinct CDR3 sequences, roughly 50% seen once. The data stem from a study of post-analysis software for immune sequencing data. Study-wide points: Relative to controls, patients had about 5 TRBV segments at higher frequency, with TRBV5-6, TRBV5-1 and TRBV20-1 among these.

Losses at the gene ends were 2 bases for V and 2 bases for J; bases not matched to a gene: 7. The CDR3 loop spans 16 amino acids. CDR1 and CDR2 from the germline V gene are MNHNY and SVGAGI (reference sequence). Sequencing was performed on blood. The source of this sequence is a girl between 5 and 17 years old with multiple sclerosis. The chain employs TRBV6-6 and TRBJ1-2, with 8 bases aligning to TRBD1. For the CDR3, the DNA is TGTGCCAGCAGTTACCTCACAGGGGGGAGGAACTATGGCTACACCTTC. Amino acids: CASSYLTGGRNYGYTF.